In this sample, the clone carrying this TCR beta chain turned up once. Its target is unknown. The sample originates from a study of cytomegalovirus exposure and HLA in healthy donors. The overall study: About 85 million unique TCRs from HLA-typed donors were held in an early release of data. Points from the study as a whole: In an earlier analysis, about 90% or about 30%: the productive usage of most TCR beta V segments. The availability of immune exposure information extended only to CMV serostatus. Follow-up analysis found HLA locus-dependent TCR association rates, highest for DRB1 and lowest for HLA-C.

The PCR had 60 Vbeta and 13 Jbeta primers. TCRdb's copy holds only in-frame clones and misses some; the assay was immunoSEQ multiplex PCR. The sample lists 110,000 to 150,000 clones, approximately 72% occurring once. The sequence derives from a man between 40 and 49 years old in good health and CMV-seronegative. Specimen: PBMCs.

CDR3 DNA sequence: TGCGCCAGCAGCTATCGACAGGGGGCTGCCTTAAATTCACCCCTCCACTTT. Translating it yields CASSYRQGAALNSPLHF. The chain employs TRBV5-1 and TRBJ1-6; 10 bases are a match to TRBD1. Trimming removed 3 bases from V and 7 bases from J; junction bases left unmatched: 10. The CDR3 has 17 residues. CDR1 and CDR2 from the germline V gene are SGHRS and YFSETQ.